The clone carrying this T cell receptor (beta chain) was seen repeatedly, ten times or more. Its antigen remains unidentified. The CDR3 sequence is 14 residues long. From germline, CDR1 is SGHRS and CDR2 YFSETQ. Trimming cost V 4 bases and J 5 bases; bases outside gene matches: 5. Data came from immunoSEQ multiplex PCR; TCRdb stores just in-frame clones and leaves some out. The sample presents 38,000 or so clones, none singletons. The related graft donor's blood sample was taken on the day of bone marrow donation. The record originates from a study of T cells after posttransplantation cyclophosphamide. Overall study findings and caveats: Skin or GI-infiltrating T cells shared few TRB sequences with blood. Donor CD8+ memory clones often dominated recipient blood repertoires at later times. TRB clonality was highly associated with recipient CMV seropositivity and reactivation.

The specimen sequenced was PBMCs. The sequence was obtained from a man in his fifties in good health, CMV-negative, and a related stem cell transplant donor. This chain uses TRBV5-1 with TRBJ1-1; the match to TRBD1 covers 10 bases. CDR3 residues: CASSEMDRGTEAFF. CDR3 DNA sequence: TGCGCCAGCAGCGAAATGGACAGGGGGACTGAAGCTTTCTTT.